The 10 T cell receptor beta chains presented below share a single source sample, sequenced in a study of T cells in Graves' hyperthyroidism and ophthalmopathy. Amplified regions were TCR beta CDR3 sequences from RNA transcripts. With the HTBI primer set, the TCR CDR3 went through a first round of RT-PCR. TCRdb independently ran MiXCR on the multiplex PCR reads; one entry per CDR3 protein. The sample shows 700,000 or so distinct CDR3 sequences, about 14% of them seen only once. The sequenced material came from blood. The receptors shown here come from a woman aged 45-59 years with Graves' ophthalmopathy.

This clonotype was recorded at least ten times. The genes are TRBV28 and TRBJ2-5; 12 nucleotides line up with TRBD2. The ends lost 10 bases at V and 5 bases at J; junction bases unmatched: 14. Per the germline V gene, CDR1 is MDHEN and CDR2 is SYDVKM. The CDR3 is 16 amino acids. The DNA for the CDR3 is TGTGCCACCGCGCGACTAGCGGGAGCCCCTCGGGAGACCCAGTACTTC. Translating gives CATARLAGAPRETQYF.

This clonotype has at least ten counts. The V call is TRBV30, the J call TRBJ1-2; D is uncertain. The V gene's germline CDR1 is GTSNPN and CDR2 SVGIG (reference sequence). This CDR3 has 14 amino acids. V shed 2 bases and J shed 4 bases, with 14 bases lying between them. CDR3 DNA sequence: TGTGCCTGGAGTCTAAGGGCGGGAGGCTATGGCTACACCTTC. Translation gives CAWSLRAGGYGYTF.

This clonotype was detected only a few times. The V call is TRBV6-1, the J call TRBJ2-2; 9 bases are shared with TRBD2. CDR3 length: 20 amino acids. Per the germline V gene, CDR1 is MNHNS and CDR2 is SASEGT. After removal of 0 bases from V and 5 bases from J, the junction contained 16 bases not matched to a gene. The CDR3 DNA sequence: TGTGCCAGCAGTGAAGCGGGGAGGGGGCGGGTAGCGGGAGTTACCGGGGAGCTGTTTTTT. This encodes CASSEAGRGRVAGVTGELFF.

The chain recombines TRBV24-1 with TRBJ1-3; D is ambiguous. The CDR3 has 12 amino acids. V shed 9 bases and J shed 4 bases, with 9 bases lying between them. Germline V gene lookup returns CDR1 KGHDR and CDR2 SFDVKD. The CDR3 DNA reads as TGTGCCACCCAAGGAGGGGGAAACACCATATATTTT. This gives the protein CATQGGGNTIYF.

J is TRBJ2-5 and V is TRBV12-3 or TRBV12-4; 12 bases match TRBD2. V shed 4 bases and J 0 bases; nucleotides not matched to a gene: 6. The CDR3 has 17 residues. In nucleotides, the CDR3 is TGTGCCAGCAGTTCGCTAGCGGGAGGGCCGGACCAAGAGACCCAGTACTTC. Translation gives CASSSLAGGPDQETQYF.

At least ten counts were recorded for this clonotype. This chain links TRBV5-1 with TRBJ2-1; 7 bases match TRBD2. J lost 0 bases, V lost 0 bases, and 3 bases had no gene match. Per the germline V gene, CDR1 is SGHRS and CDR2 is YFSETQ. The CDR3 spans 16 residues. CDR3 in amino acids: CASSLASGGSYNEQFF. The CDR3 region has the DNA TGCGCCAGCAGCTTGGCTAGCGGTGGCTCCTACAATGAGCAGTTCTTC.

This clonotype was counted many times. The CDR3 sequence: CASSHSGYEQYF. The CDR3 coding sequence is TGCGCCAGCAGCCATTCAGGGTACGAGCAGTACTTC. The chain combines TRBV4-3 with TRBJ2-7; D may be TRBD1 (5 bases). This CDR3 region has 12 residues. Trimming took 3 bases from V and 4 from J, leaving 7 bases between them. CDR1 is LGHNA, CDR2 YSLEER, per germline.

Many counts were recorded for this clonotype. This rearrangement joins TRBV5-1 to TRBJ1-3, with unresolved D. V was pared by 4 bases and J by 4 bases, with 6 bases between. The CDR3 runs 12 residues. Germline V gives CDR1 SGHRS, CDR2 YFSETQ. Here the CDR3 DNA reads TGCGCCAGCAGCGGTACAGGAAACACCATATATTTT. Translating it yields CASSGTGNTIYF.

Only a few counts were recorded for this clonotype. The V and J genes are TRBV14 and TRBJ1-4; D is perhaps TRBD1 (6 bases). The CDR3 sequence is 16 residues long. Germline-derived CDR1 and CDR2 are SGHDN and FVKESK. Trimming took off 4 bases at V and 0 bases at J, with 12 bases between the two ends. CDR3 protein: CASSPEGHTTNEKLFF. CDR3 DNA sequence: TGTGCCAGCAGCCCAGAGGGACACACAACTAATGAAAAACTGTTTTTT.

This chain joins TRBV6-1 and TRBJ2-5; the match to TRBD1 covers 7 bases. Germline V gene lookup returns CDR1 MNHNS and CDR2 SASEGT. The CDR3 has 17 residues. V lost 5 bases, J lost 10 bases, and 22 bases stayed unmatched. CDR3 loop: CASSPRARTGYKRVQYF. In DNA, the CDR3 is TGTGCCAGCAGTCCCCGAGCCCGGACAGGTTACAAGAGAGTCCAGTACTTC.